The 8 T cell receptor beta chains below all came from one sample that was sequenced in a study of shared clonotypes between healthy human individuals (TCRdb year 2020). CD8 naive samples were obtained by positive selection for CCR7 among CD45RO-negative cells, yielding a CD45RA+CCR7+ population from which TemRA cells were excluded. Libraries were built with the immunoSEQ multiplex PCR assay. The table comes from immuneACCESS by way of TCRdb, which keeps in-frame sequences with V and J called. Part of the clones is missing from these tables; in studies checked, under half for an unresolved V gene and the rest for unknown reasons. The sample data list 550,000 to 750,000 clones, and around 95% of these were observed just once. The top ten constitute around 0.097% of the sample. What was sequenced was naive CD8+ T cells sorted from blood. This sample's cell subset or site label indicates: CD45RA+CCR7+. Receptor source: a woman in her 30s in good health.

The chain combines TRBV9 with TRBJ2-1; D is undetermined. The CDR3 is made up of 17 amino acids. Germline V lookup: CDR1 SGDLS, CDR2 YYNGEE. Trimming took 0 bases from V and 0 from J, leaving 13 bases between them. Here the CDR3 reads CASSVVKRPSSYNEQFF. The CDR3 DNA reads as TGTGCCAGCAGCGTAGTGAAGCGCCCGAGCTCCTACAATGAGCAGTTCTTC.

The chain couples TRBV6-1 to TRBJ1-5, with D perhaps TRBD1 (5 bases). CDR3 length equals 12 residues. CDR1 is MNHNS and CDR2 is SASEGT in the germline V gene. Trimming removed 2 bases at V and 7 bases at J, with 6 bases between. The CDR3 loop is CASSEHRQPQHF. The CDR3 DNA follows: TGTGCCAGCAGTGAACACAGGCAGCCCCAGCATTTT.

The chain combines TRBV9 with TRBJ1-2; D call uncertain. This CDR3 comprises 15 residues. V lost 0 bases and J 4 bases, leaving 13 bases between the germline ends. CDR1 SGDLS and CDR2 YYNGEE come from the germline V gene. The CDR3 loop reads CASSVVHRRSYGYTF. CDR3 coding DNA: TGTGCCAGCAGCGTAGTTCACCGACGGAGCTATGGCTACACCTTC.

V is TRBV6-6 and J is TRBJ2-7, with 8 bases aligning to TRBD2. Trimming took 4 bases from V and 6 from J; bases not matched to a gene: 2. The length of the CDR3 is 12 residues. The germline V gene encodes CDR1 MNHNY and CDR2 SVGAGI (reference sequence). CDR3 in DNA: TGTGCCAGCAGTTTAGCGGGGCCCGAGCAGTACTTC. Translated, it gives CASSLAGPEQYF.

About this clone itself: Other DNA sequences within the sample encode an identical CDR3. The rearrangement joins TRBV19 to TRBJ2-7; D is unresolved. The CDR3 extends over 13 amino acids. The germline V gene encodes CDR1 LNHDA and CDR2 SQIVND (reference sequence). Trimming left V 1 base short and J 2 bases short, with 6 bases between. Written as DNA, the CDR3 is TGTGCCAGTAGTATAGCAGGCGCCTACGAGCAGTACTTC. This encodes CASSIAGAYEQYF.

This chain uses TRBV19 with TRBJ1-5, with a tentative D call TRBD1 (6 bases). CDR3 size: 14 residues. Per germline, CDR1 LNHDA and CDR2 SQIVND (reference sequence). V was pared by 6 bases and J by 7 bases, with 16 bases between. The CDR3 region is CASSQGQYSQPQHF. The CDR3 DNA follows: TGTGCCAGTAGCCAGGGGCAGTATAGCCAGCCCCAGCATTTT. The variable domain in full, with the rest retrieved from reference TRBV19 and TRBJ1-5, is DGGITQSPKYLFRKEGQNVTLSCEQNLNHDAMYWYRQDPGQGLRLIYYSQIVNDFQKGDIAEGYSVSREKKESFPLTVTSAQKNPTAFYLCASSQGQYSQPQHFGDGTRLSIL.

V and J are TRBV27 and TRBJ1-6, with D tentatively TRBD1 (6 bases). This CDR3 has 16 residues. Germline lookup yields CDR1 MNHEY and CDR2 SMNVEV (reference sequence). Trimming cost V 4 bases and J 13 bases, with 23 bases left between them. The CDR3 protein is CASSYLGTQRVGPLHF. CDR3 DNA sequence: TGTGCCAGCAGTTACCTCGGGACACAACGCGTGGGGCCCCTCCACTTT.

The chain is built from TRBV4-1 and TRBJ1-5; tentatively, D is TRBD1 (5 bases). V lost 0 bases and J lost 6, with 12 bases in between. CDR1 is MGHRA and CDR2 is YSYEKL in the germline V gene. The CDR3 is 15 residues long. CDR3 residues: CASSQEGPSGQPQHF. The CDR3 bases are TGCGCCAGCAGCCAAGAGGGGCCCAGTGGTCAGCCCCAGCATTTT.